The 12 T cell receptor beta chains listed next were all sequenced from one sample in a study of cytomegalovirus exposure and HLA in healthy donors. The PCR had 60 Vbeta and 13 Jbeta primers. Some clones are missing from TCRdb's copy, which holds only in-frame ones; the method was immunoSEQ multiplex PCR. Altogether 95,000 to 100,000 clones are present, roughly 79% being singletons, with the ten largest covering around 4%. The sample comprised PBMCs. The source of these receptors is a man aged 40-49 years in good health and CMV-seronegative.

The rearrangement joins TRBV5-5 to TRBJ1-4; D gene uncertain. CDR3 length equals 14 residues. Trimming cost V 3 bases and J 0 bases, with 6 bases left between them. Germline values: CDR1 SGHKS, CDR2 YYEKEE (reference sequence). The CDR3 loop reads CASSSIATNEKLFF. The CDR3 DNA sequence: TGTGCCAGCAGCTCCATTGCAACTAATGAAAAACTGTTTTTT.

The chain carries TRBV7-9 and TRBJ2-7; 12 nucleotides align to TRBD2. Germline CDR1 is SEHNR and CDR2 is FQNEAQ (reference sequence). The CDR3 covers 16 residues. V lost 5 bases, J lost 4 bases, and 9 bases stayed unmatched. The CDR3 sequence is CASSTTLAGGLYEQYV. The DNA of the CDR3 is TGTGCCAGCAGCACCACTCTAGCGGGGGGGCTGTACGAGCAGTACGTC.

This clone was seen more than once but under ten times. The chain recombines TRBV5-1 with TRBJ2-3, with a tentative D call TRBD2 (6 bases). Deletions cut 3 bases from V and 2 bases from J, with 10 bases between. The CDR3 is 14 residues long. Germline V lookup: CDR1 SGHRS, CDR2 YFSETQ. CDR3 sequence (DNA): TGCGCCAGCAGCTCAGCGGGCGCCACAGATACGCAGTATTTT. Translating gives CASSSAGATDTQYF.

Regarding this clone: Relative to the germline gene, one junction end is altered; a read error may explain this. The sample has other DNA sequences that encode this CDR3 too. The chain combines TRBV19 with TRBJ1-6, with D unresolved. The CDR3 length is 14 residues. Germline loops: CDR1 LNHDA, CDR2 SQIVND (reference sequence). The CDR3 nucleotides are TGTGCCAGCTCCGTTACGGGGTATAATTCCCCCCTCCACTTT. This codes for CASSVTGYNSPLHF.

A note on this clone: The sample holds other DNA sequences that translate to the same CDR3. This chain connects TRBV7-2 to TRBJ2-7, with D possibly matching TRBD2 (5 bases). This CDR3 region has 14 residues. Trimming removed 3 bases from V and 2 bases from J, with 11 bases in between. CDR1 is SGHTA, CDR2 FQGNSA, per germline. The DNA of the CDR3 is TGTGCCAGCAGCTTTACGGGAATACCCTACGAGCAGTACTTC. It codes for CASSFTGIPYEQYF.

The V and J genes are TRBV9 and TRBJ2-3, with 8 bases matching TRBD1. CDR1 is SGDLS, CDR2 YYNGEE, per germline. The J segment lost 5 bases and the V segment lost 3 bases, leaving 17 bases of the junction unmatched. The CDR3 consists of 18 residues. The CDR3 DNA follows: TGTGCCAGCAGCGCGGTCGACAGGGGAAGACTCCGGGGAGATACGCAGTATTTT. The encoded protein is CASSAVDRGRLRGDTQYF. The complete variable domain, with remaining parts taken from reference TRBV9 and TRBJ2-3, reads DSGVTQTPKHLITATGQRVTLRCSPRSGDLSVYWYQQSLDQGLQFLIQYYNGEERAKGNILERFSAQQFPDLHSELNLSSLELGDSALYFCASSAVDRGRLRGDTQYFGPGTRLTVL.

This sequence joins TRBV5-1 and TRBJ2-2, with D perhaps TRBD1 (5 bases). Germline V lookup: CDR1 SGHRS, CDR2 YFSETQ. With 9 bases removed from V and 0 bases from J, the gap between germline ends came to 15 bases. The CDR3 loop spans 15 amino acids. CDR3 sequence reads: CATTPGISNTGELFF. The CDR3 nucleotides read TGCGCCACCACCCCAGGGATCTCGAACACCGGGGAGCTGTTTTTT. Full variable domain (rest looked up from reference TRBV5-1 and TRBJ2-2): KAGVTQTPRYLIKTRGQQVTLSCSPISGHRSVSWYQQTPGQGLQFLFEYFSETQRNKGNFPGRFSGRQFSNSRSEMNVSTLELGDSALYLCATTPGISNTGELFFGEGSRLTVL.

The J gene is TRBJ2-3, the V gene TRBV29-1, with D hard to call. CDR3 length equals 12 residues. The V and J ends lost 3 bases and 2 bases respectively, with 6 bases between them. Germline V CDR1 and CDR2: SQVTM, ANQGSEA. DNA of the CDR3: TGCAGCGTTGACCGGTCCACAGATACGCAGTATTTT. Translation: CSVDRSTDTQYF.

This clone was picked up one time. This chain connects TRBV7-9 to TRBJ2-3; D remains ambiguous. Germline CDR1 reads SEHNR; CDR2 reads FQNEAQ (reference sequence). Trimming pared 0 bases from V and 2 bases from J, leaving 9 bases between. This CDR3 is built from 15 residues. The CDR3 DNA follows: TGTGCCAGCAGCTTAGCTGCGCTACCCACAGATACGCAGTATTTT. It encodes CASSLAALPTDTQYF. The variable domain in full, completed from reference TRBV7-9 and TRBJ2-3, reads DTGVSQNPRHKITKRGQNVTFRCDPISEHNRLYWYRQTLGQGPEFLTYFQNEAQLEKSRLLSDRFSAERPKGSFSTLEIQRTEQGDSAMYLCASSLAALPTDTQYFGPGTRLTVL.

The V and J genes are TRBV28 and TRBJ1-5; tentatively, D is TRBD1 (6 bases). The germline V and J ends were trimmed by 5 bases and 5 bases, with 25 bases remaining between them. From germline, CDR1 is MDHEN and CDR2 SYDVKM. The CDR3 totals 18 residues. The CDR3 spells CASSISPGLGGVDQPQHF. The CDR3 DNA reads as TGTGCCAGCAGTATATCCCCCGGTTTAGGGGGAGTGGATCAGCCCCAGCATTTT.

The V call is TRBV5-4, the J call TRBJ2-1; 9 nucleotides match TRBD2. The V segment lost 4 bases and the J segment 5 bases; nucleotides outside the gene matches: 7. Per the germline V gene, CDR1 is SGHNT and CDR2 is YYREEE (reference sequence). This CDR3 has 15 residues. The CDR3 sequence is CASSGTGGGDNEQFF. The CDR3 DNA follows: TGTGCCAGCAGCGGGACTGGCGGGGGGGACAATGAGCAGTTCTTC.

The chain uses TRBV2 and TRBJ2-3; 13 bases line up with TRBD2. V trimming: 6 bases; J trimming: 7 bases; junction bases outside the gene matches: 7. This CDR3 is built from 15 residues. Germline CDR1 SNHLY, CDR2 FYNNEI. DNA of the CDR3: TGTGCCAGCAGAGCTACTAGCGGGGGGGCGTATACGCAGTATTTT. This gives the protein CASRATSGGAYTQYF.